The 21 T cell receptor beta chains presented below share a single source sample, sequenced in a study of cytomegalovirus exposure and HLA in healthy donors. PCR amplification relied on 60 Vbeta primers (plus 13 Jbeta primers). Profiled with immunoSEQ multiplex PCR; TCRdb holds only in-frame clones, not every one. The table records tens of thousands of clones, approximately 7.7% of them present only once. Material: PBMCs. Every receptor here comes from a man aged 45-60 years in good health and CMV-seronegative.

This clone came up a few times. V is TRBV18 and J is TRBJ2-5; 7 nucleotides match TRBD1. V lost 3 bases to trimming and J lost 5 bases; unmatched junction nucleotides: 3. This CDR3 is 13 amino acids long. Germline assignment: CDR1 KGHSH and CDR2 LQKENI. The CDR3 DNA reads TGTGCCAGCTCACCGGGACAGCACGAGACCCAGTACTTC. Translation: CASSPGQHETQYF. The whole variable domain, filled in from reference TRBV18 and TRBJ2-5, reads NAGVMQNPRHLVRRRGQEARLRCSPMKGHSHVYWYRQLPEEGLKFMVYLQKENIIDESGMPKERFSAEFPKEGPSILRIQQVVRGDSAAYFCASSPGQHETQYFGPGTRLLVL.

The DNA for the CDR3 is TGTGCCAGCAGTTACTCTCCCGGGGGGCTTGGCTACACCTTC. This translates into CASSYSPGGLGYTF. V is TRBV6-5 and J is TRBJ1-2; D is possibly TRBD1 (6 bases). This CDR3 region has 14 residues. CDR1 MNHEY and CDR2 SVGAGI come from the germline V gene. The ends were cut back, 0 bases at V and 7 bases at J, with 12 bases in the middle.

This chain joins TRBV5-8 and TRBJ1-4, with D perhaps TRBD1 (6 bases). The CDR3 is 13 amino acids. With 0 bases removed from V and 8 bases from J, the gap between germline ends came to 8 bases. From germline, CDR1 is SGHTS and CDR2 YDEGEE. The CDR3 DNA reads TGTGCCAGCAGCTTGGACAGGGCCGAAAAACTGTTTTTT. Protein: CASSLDRAEKLFF.

This chain links TRBV29-1 with TRBJ2-3, with 12 bases aligning to TRBD2. The V segment lost 3 bases and the J segment 0 bases; nucleotides outside the gene matches: 4. CDR3 length: 16 residues. Germline loops: CDR1 SQVTM, CDR2 ANQGSEA. The CDR3 region is CSVDGGTSGSTDTQYF. The CDR3, as DNA: TGCAGCGTTGATGGTGGGACTAGCGGGAGCACAGATACGCAGTATTTT.

This chain connects TRBV11-2 to TRBJ1-1; D gene ambiguous. The CDR3 covers 13 residues. V was pared by 6 bases and J by 3 bases, with 11 bases between. The germline V gene encodes CDR1 SGHAT and CDR2 FQNNGV. The CDR3 nucleotides read TGTGCCAGCAGTTACGAGAGGGACACTGAAGCTTTCTTT. This sequence encodes CASSYERDTEAFF.

V is TRBV4-3 and J is TRBJ2-3, with 7 bases aligning to TRBD2. Germline CDR1 is LGHNA and CDR2 is YSLEER. J gave up 5 bases and V 3 bases, and 8 bases lay outside the gene matches. This CDR3 region has 15 residues. DNA of the CDR3: TGCGCCAGCAGCCAGGGGAGGGACTATCGAGATACGCAGTATTTT. Translation gives CASSQGRDYRDTQYF.

The genes are TRBV6-5 and TRBJ1-2; D not certain. This CDR3 is built from 15 residues. Germline lookup yields CDR1 MNHEY and CDR2 SVGAGI. V shed 0 bases and J shed 2 bases, with 10 bases lying between them. The CDR3 DNA sequence: TGTGCCAGCAGTTACTCCGGCCTGACAAACTATGGCTACACCTTC. Protein sequence: CASSYSGLTNYGYTF.

V gene TRBV6-1 combines with J gene TRBJ1-3; D not resolved. Germline loops: CDR1 MNHNS, CDR2 SASEGT. The CDR3 extends over 13 amino acids. The ends were cut back, 2 bases at V and 7 bases at J, with 9 bases in the middle. In DNA, the CDR3 is TGTGCCAGCAGTGAATCCGAGGCGAACACCATATATTTT. Encoded protein: CASSESEANTIYF.

This clone was detected a few times. This rearrangement joins TRBV27 to TRBJ2-4, with 10 bases fitting TRBD1. Germline V gives CDR1 MNHEY, CDR2 SMNVEV (reference sequence). The trim removed 6 bases at V and 6 bases at J, leaving 5 bases unmatched. The CDR3 runs to 14 residues. The CDR3 sequence is CASSQGTGVNIQYF. CDR3 nucleotide sequence: TGTGCCAGCAGCCAAGGGACAGGGGTAAACATTCAGTACTTC.

The sample holds a few counts of this clone. This CDR3 is CASSMGQDTDTQYF. CDR3 bases: TGTGCCAGCAGTATGGGACAGGACACAGATACGCAGTATTTT. This chain connects TRBV7-9 to TRBJ2-3, with 8 bases matching TRBD1. This CDR3 region has 14 residues. V was clipped by 6 bases and J by 2 bases; unmatched bases: 4. The V gene's germline CDR1 is SEHNR and CDR2 FQNEAQ (reference sequence).

The chain joins TRBV7-9 to TRBJ1-2; D is uncertain. The V and J ends lost 5 bases and 6 bases respectively, with 19 bases between them. The CDR3 has 15 amino acids. Germline lookup yields CDR1 SEHNR and CDR2 FQNEAQ (reference sequence). This CDR3 is CASSLTGVRRDGYTF. The CDR3 bases are TGTGCCAGCAGCCTTACCGGGGTCAGAAGAGATGGCTACACCTTC.

By proportion, this clone is medium-sized. The chain carries TRBV4-2 and TRBJ2-6; 7 bases are a match to TRBD1. The CDR3 has 15 residues. J lost 4 bases, V lost 0 bases, and 0 bases had no gene match. Germline values: CDR1 LGHNA, CDR2 YNFKEQ. CDR3 region: CASSQDRGGANVLTF. DNA for the CDR3: TGTGCCAGCAGCCAAGACAGGGGGGGGGCCAACGTCCTGACTTTC.

This clone was seen a few times. The J gene is TRBJ2-2, the V gene TRBV27; TRBD2 agrees at 14 bases. J was trimmed by 6 bases and V by 7 bases; bases with no gene match: 7. This CDR3 comprises 16 residues. Germline CDR1 reads MNHEY; CDR2 reads SMNVEV (reference sequence). The CDR3 sequence: CASTQGLAGGPGELFF. The CDR3 DNA is TGTGCCAGCACCCAAGGACTAGCGGGGGGCCCCGGGGAGCTGTTTTTT.

This clone was found a few times. This chain connects TRBV18 to TRBJ1-1; D possibly corresponds to TRBD1 (6 bases). This CDR3 is 13 amino acids long. Germline CDR1 KGHSH, CDR2 LQKENI. Trimming removed 6 bases at V and 2 bases at J, with 10 bases between. CDR3 in DNA: TGTGCCAGCTCCCTCGGGACAAACACTGAAGCTTTCTTT. Its translation: CASSLGTNTEAFF.

This chain uses TRBV5-1 with TRBJ2-6, with TRBD2 matching 8 bases. Trimming cost V 4 bases and J 2 bases; bases outside gene matches: 2. The CDR3 is 15 residues long. The germline gives CDR1 SGHRS, CDR2 YFSETQ. DNA for the CDR3: TGCGCCAGCAGCCCGGGACTAGCTGGGGCCAACGTCCTGACTTTC. Amino acids: CASSPGLAGANVLTF.

This clone was recorded a few times. The CDR3: CASSLETGSYEQYF. In DNA, the CDR3 is TGTGCCAGCAGCTTGGAGACAGGGTCCTACGAGCAGTACTTC. This rearrangement joins TRBV5-4 to TRBJ2-7; 7 bases align to TRBD1. This CDR3 region has 14 residues. Germline V lookup: CDR1 SGHNT, CDR2 YYREEE (reference sequence). V trimming: 0 bases; J trimming: 1 base; junction bases outside the gene matches: 1. Full variable domain (missing parts from reference TRBV5-4 and TRBJ2-7): ETGVTQSPTHLIKTRGQQVTLRCSSQSGHNTVSWYQQALGQGPQFIFQYYREEENGRGNFPPRFSGLQFPNYSSELNVNALELDDSALYLCASSLETGSYEQYFGPGTRLTVT.

The rearrangement links TRBV5-4 to TRBJ2-4, with TRBD1 as a possible D gene (6 bases). The V gene lost 4 bases and the J gene lost 6 bases, with 14 bases spanning the gap. Germline CDR1 reads SGHNT; CDR2 reads YYREEE (reference sequence). The CDR3 runs to 14 residues. CDR3 loop: CASSPLTGGNIQYF. The CDR3 DNA is TGTGCCAGCAGCCCCCTGACAGGTGGAAACATTCAGTACTTC.

This clone was seen more than once but under ten times. This chain uses TRBV11-1 with TRBJ1-2; 9 nucleotides agree with TRBD1. Germline V CDR1 and CDR2: SGHAT, FQDESV (reference sequence). CDR3 length: 15 amino acids. Germline trimming cut 0 bases from V and 6 bases from J; bases unmatched to any gene: 5. CDR3 sequence reads: CASSLAVTGGHGYTF. CDR3 in DNA: TGTGCCAGCAGCTTAGCGGTTACAGGGGGCCATGGCTACACCTTC.

This clone was seen a handful of times. The chain links TRBV15 to TRBJ2-1; 7 bases match TRBD2. Germline-derived CDR1 and CDR2 are LNHNV and YYDKDF (reference sequence). V trimming: 0 bases; J trimming: 9 bases; junction bases outside the gene matches: 5. This CDR3 has 14 amino acids. CDR3 loop: CATSRDRGGREQFF. The CDR3 nucleotides are TGTGCCACCAGCAGAGATCGGGGAGGGCGTGAGCAGTTCTTC. The whole variable domain, filled in from reference TRBV15 and TRBJ2-1, reads DAMVIQNPRYQVTQFGKPVTLSCSQTLNHNVMYWYQQKSSQAPKLLFHYYDKDFNNEADTPDNFQSRRPNTSFCFLDIRSPGLGDTAMYLCATSRDRGGREQFFGPGTRLTVL.

The table lists this clone with a few counts. This chain uses TRBV9 with TRBJ1-3; D remains ambiguous. This CDR3 spans 16 amino acids. The germline V and J ends were trimmed by 0 bases and 0 bases, with 10 bases remaining between them. The germline V gene has CDR1 SGDLS and CDR2 YYNGEE. The CDR3 sequence: CASSVARASSGNTIYF. In DNA form, the CDR3 reads TGTGCCAGCAGCGTAGCGCGGGCCAGCTCTGGAAACACCATATATTTT.

This chain uses TRBV9 with TRBJ2-2, with a possible D match to TRBD1 (6 bases). CDR3 length: 15 residues. V lost 4 bases to trimming and J lost 5 bases, with 15 bases between them. From germline, CDR1 is SGDLS and CDR2 YYNGEE. The CDR3 DNA is TGTGCCAGCAGCCCGGGACATTCCGTGACCGGGGAGCTGTTTTTT. This codes for CASSPGHSVTGELFF.